The 11 T cell receptor beta chains below were found in one sample sequenced in a study of cytomegalovirus exposure and HLA in healthy donors. TCRdb keeps only in-frame clones here, not all; method: immunoSEQ multiplex PCR. In the table there are some 140,000 clones, 85% to 90% of which are singletons. The sample comprised PBMCs. These receptors all come from a man between 18 and 29 years old in good health and CMV-seronegative.

The chain joins TRBV30 to TRBJ2-5; the match to TRBD2 covers 11 bases. The trim removed 5 bases at V and 2 bases at J, leaving 4 bases unmatched. The germline V gene encodes CDR1 GTSNPN and CDR2 SVGIG (reference sequence). This CDR3 spans 14 amino acids. CDR3 amino acids: CAWGTSGVQETQYF. In DNA form, the CDR3 reads TGTGCCTGGGGGACTAGCGGAGTTCAAGAGACCCAGTACTTC.

The CDR3: CASSVGSRELFF. Here the CDR3 DNA reads TGTGCCAGCAGCGTTGGGAGTCGAGAGCTGTTTTTT. This chain links TRBV9 with TRBJ2-2; a possible D gene is TRBD2 (5 bases). Per the germline V gene, CDR1 is SGDLS and CDR2 is YYNGEE. The V and J ends lost 2 bases and 11 bases respectively, with 10 bases between them. The CDR3 totals 12 residues.

The chain links TRBV30 to TRBJ2-1; the D gene is possibly TRBD1 (7 bases). CDR3 size: 13 residues. CDR1 and CDR2 from the germline V gene are GTSNPN and SVGIG (reference sequence). V lost 2 bases to trimming and J lost 14 bases, with 19 bases between them. Here the CDR3 DNA reads TGTGCCTGGAGTTTCACCAGCACAGGGGAGGAGTTCTTC. Translating it yields CAWSFTSTGEEFF.

This clone has only one observation. This chain joins TRBV7-9 and TRBJ2-1; D is undetermined. The CDR3 is 14 residues long. Between the trimmed V and J ends, which lost 3 bases and 5 bases, there was a span of 11 bases. Looked up from germline, CDR1 is SEHNR and CDR2 is FQNEAQ (reference sequence). The CDR3 reads CASSLRDSDNEQFF. In nucleotides, the CDR3 is TGTGCCAGCAGCTTGCGAGACTCTGACAATGAGCAGTTCTTC.

The table lists this clone with a few counts. The chain has TRBV27 and TRBJ2-7; D not certain. V was clipped by 5 bases and J by 5 bases, with 7 bases between them. CDR3 length: 11 amino acids. Germline values: CDR1 MNHEY, CDR2 SMNVEV (reference sequence). The CDR3 DNA sequence: TGTGCCAGCAGTCCCCTTGACGAGCAGTACTTC. Its protein is CASSPLDEQYF.

V is TRBV6-5 and J is TRBJ1-1, with 10 bases aligning to TRBD1. Germline V CDR1 and CDR2: MNHEY, SVGAGI. After removal of 6 bases from V and 3 bases from J, the junction contained 4 bases not matched to a gene. CDR3 length equals 14 residues. DNA for the CDR3: TGTGCCAGCAGGGGACAGGGGTGGCACACTGAAGCTTTCTTT. Translation: CASRGQGWHTEAFF.

The count of this clone is one. The V and J genes are TRBV30 and TRBJ2-7; 10 nucleotides agree with TRBD1. Losses at the gene ends were 2 bases for V and 3 bases for J; bases not matched to a gene: 4. The germline V gene has CDR1 GTSNPN and CDR2 SVGIG (reference sequence). This CDR3 is built from 14 residues. The CDR3 sequence is CAWSWDRGFYEQYF. The CDR3 DNA is TGTGCCTGGAGTTGGGACAGGGGATTCTACGAGCAGTACTTC.

The chain uses TRBV13 and TRBJ2-3; 7 nucleotides line up with TRBD2. The CDR3 covers 17 residues. V was clipped by 5 bases and J by 9 bases; unmatched bases: 20. In germline, CDR1 is PRHDT, CDR2 FYEKMQ (reference sequence). CDR3 bases: TGTGCCAGCAGCCCCTTGCGCGCCTTTGGTCGGGAGGAGACGCAGTATTTT. Translating gives CASSPLRAFGREETQYF. Together with reference TRBV13 and TRBJ2-3, the CDR3 gives the full variable domain: AAGVIQSPRHLIKEKRETATLKCYPIPRHDTVYWYQQGPGQDPQFLISFYEKMQSDKGSIPDRFSAQQFSDYHSELNMSSLELGDSALYFCASSPLRAFGREETQYFGPGTRLTVL.

The chain joins TRBV7-9 to TRBJ1-1; D is unclear. The CDR3 is 15 amino acids. Trimming removed 4 bases at V and 1 base at J, with 13 bases between. Germline CDR1 SEHNR, CDR2 FQNEAQ (reference sequence). The CDR3 is CASSYGDEGNTEAFF. The CDR3 nucleotides are TGTGCCAGCAGCTACGGAGATGAGGGGAACACTGAAGCTTTCTTT.

V gene TRBV28 combines with J gene TRBJ2-5; D ambiguous. The CDR3 extends over 14 amino acids. The ends were cut back, 3 bases at V and 2 bases at J, with 10 bases in the middle. Germline values: CDR1 MDHEN, CDR2 SYDVKM. CDR3 amino acids: CASSLLPLQETQYF. Here the CDR3 DNA reads TGTGCCAGCAGTTTGCTCCCTCTACAAGAGACCCAGTACTTC.

The sample holds a few counts of this clone. V is TRBV12-5 and J is TRBJ2-7; 7 bases are a match to TRBD1. V shed 6 bases, J shed 3 bases, and the junction held 5 bases outside the gene matches. CDR1 and CDR2 from the germline V gene are LGHNT and FRNRAP. The CDR3 is 13 residues long. CDR3 amino acids: CASGWDSLYEQYF. Here the CDR3 DNA reads TGTGCTAGTGGGTGGGACAGTCTCTACGAGCAGTACTTC.